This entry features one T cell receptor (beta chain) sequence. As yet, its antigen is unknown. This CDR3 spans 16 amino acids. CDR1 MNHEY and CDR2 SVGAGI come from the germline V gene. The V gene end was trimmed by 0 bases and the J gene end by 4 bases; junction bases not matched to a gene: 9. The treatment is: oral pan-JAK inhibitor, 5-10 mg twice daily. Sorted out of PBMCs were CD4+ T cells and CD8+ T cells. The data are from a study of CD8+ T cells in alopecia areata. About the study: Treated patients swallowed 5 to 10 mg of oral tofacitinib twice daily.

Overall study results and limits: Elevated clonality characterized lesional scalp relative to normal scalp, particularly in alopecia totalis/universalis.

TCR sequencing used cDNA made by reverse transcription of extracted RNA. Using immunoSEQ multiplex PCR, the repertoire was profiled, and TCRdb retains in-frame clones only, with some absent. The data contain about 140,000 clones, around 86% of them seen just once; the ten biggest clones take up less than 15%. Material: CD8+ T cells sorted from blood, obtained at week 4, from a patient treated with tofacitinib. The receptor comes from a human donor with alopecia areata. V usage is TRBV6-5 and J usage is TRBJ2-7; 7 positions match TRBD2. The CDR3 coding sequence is TGTGCCAGCAGTTACTCGAGGGTAGCGGGTACATACGAGCAGTACTTC. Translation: CASSYSRVAGTYEQYF.